This passage covers 30 T cell receptor beta chains from one sample sequenced in a study of T cell responses to AZD1222 COVID-19 vaccine. TCRdb's copy holds only in-frame clones and misses some; the assay was immunoSEQ multiplex PCR. The table shows about 85,000 clones, with approximately 87% occurring only once. Sequencing was performed on peripheral blood, taken on day 0 of AZD1222 vaccination. The receptors originated from an adult in good health.

This chain links TRBV7-9 with TRBJ1-4; maybe TRBD1 (6 bases). This CDR3 region has 13 residues. Trimming cost V 1 base and J 6 bases, with 6 bases left between them. Germline-derived CDR1 and CDR2 are SEHNR and FQNEAQ (reference sequence). The CDR3 region is CASSLEGDEKLFF. The CDR3 DNA sequence: TGTGCCAGCAGCTTAGAGGGGGATGAAAAACTGTTTTTT. The full variable domain, in which reference TRBV7-9 and TRBJ1-4 provide the parts outside the CDR3, is DTGVSQNPRHKITKRGQNVTFRCDPISEHNRLYWYRQTLGQGPEFLTYFQNEAQLEKSRLLSDRFSAERPKGSFSTLEIQRTEQGDSAMYLCASSLEGDEKLFFGSGTQLSVL.

This rearrangement joins TRBV4-3 to TRBJ1-1; a weak D match, TRBD1 (5 bases). Trimming left V 3 bases short and J 4 bases short, with 15 bases between. This CDR3 is built from 15 residues. The germline V gene has CDR1 LGHNA and CDR2 YSLEER. Written as DNA, the CDR3 is TGCGCCAGCAGCCAGGAGAGTATGGGGGGCACTGAAGCTTTCTTT. It yields the protein CASSQESMGGTEAFF.

The count of this clone is one. J is TRBJ1-6 and V is TRBV28; D remains unclear. This CDR3 contains 13 residues. Trimming stripped 6 bases from V and 4 bases from J, with 7 bases between. Germline assignment: CDR1 MDHEN and CDR2 SYDVKM. The CDR3: CASRPLYNSPLHF. In DNA form, the CDR3 reads TGTGCCAGCAGGCCTCTGTATAATTCACCCCTCCACTTT.

The chain couples TRBV6-5 to TRBJ1-6, with 7 bases identical to TRBD1. Trimming at V came to 7 bases and at J to 7 bases, leaving 4 bases not matched to a gene. Germline loops: CDR1 MNHEY, CDR2 SVGAGI. The CDR3 spans 13 residues. CDR3 coding DNA: TGTGCCAGCATGCCAGGGGGAAATTCACCCCTCCACTTT. It translates to CASMPGGNSPLHF.

The rearrangement links TRBV18 to TRBJ1-1, with D maybe TRBD1 (6 bases). Germline V lookup: CDR1 KGHSH, CDR2 LQKENI. V was trimmed by 7 bases and J by 1 base, leaving 16 bases between them. The CDR3 is 15 amino acids. In DNA form, the CDR3 reads TGTGCCAGCTTAGGGGGGCTACTACAGAACACTGAAGCTTTCTTT. Encoded protein: CASLGGLLQNTEAFF. The variable domain in full, completed from reference TRBV18 and TRBJ1-1, reads NAGVMQNPRHLVRRRGQEARLRCSPMKGHSHVYWYRQLPEEGLKFMVYLQKENIIDESGMPKERFSAEFPKEGPSILRIQQVVRGDSAAYFCASLGGLLQNTEAFFGQGTRLTVV.

As DNA, the CDR3 is TGTGCCAGCAGCTTAGATCAGGGAAGGGGACAGCCCCAGCATTTT. Protein product: CASSLDQGRGQPQHF. V usage is TRBV11-2 and J usage is TRBJ1-5, with a tentative D call TRBD1 (5 bases). This CDR3 spans 15 amino acids. Trimming took 0 bases from V and 7 from J, leaving 13 bases between them. Germline V lookup: CDR1 SGHAT, CDR2 FQNNGV.

The chain is built from TRBV28 and TRBJ2-7, with a weak D call TRBD2 (5 bases). The V gene lost 7 bases and the J gene lost 2 bases, with 15 bases spanning the gap. Germline assignment: CDR1 MDHEN and CDR2 SYDVKM. The CDR3 extends over 14 amino acids. The CDR3 nucleotides are TGTGCCAGCATCCCATCCGGGGAAGCCTACGAGCAGTACTTC. Its translation: CASIPSGEAYEQYF.

In this sample, this clone turned up once. The V call is TRBV21-1, the J call TRBJ2-3; the table assigns TRBD2, which was not confirmed against the DNA. TRBV21-1 is shown as a pseudogene. The CDR3 contains 16 residues. This CDR3 is CASSKEHFSHTDTQYF. CDR3 in DNA: TGTGCCAGCAGCAAAGAGCACTTTTCTCACACAGATACGCAGTATTTT.

This clone was detected only once. CDR3 sequence reads: CASSDRTRSSGNTIYF. The CDR3, as DNA: TGTGCCAGCAGTGACAGGACGCGAAGCTCTGGAAACACCATATATTTT. The chain joins TRBV2 to TRBJ1-3; D ambiguous. The CDR3 is 16 residues long. CDR1 is SNHLY and CDR2 is FYNNEI in the germline V gene. Trimming took 3 bases from V and 0 from J, leaving 12 bases between them.

The CDR3 DNA sequence: TGTGCCAGCAGTTCGGGGGGCCGGTATTCACCCCTCCACTTT. Translating it yields CASSSGGRYSPLHF. This chain joins TRBV28 and TRBJ1-6; tentative D call: TRBD1 (6 bases). V dropped 4 bases and J dropped 8 bases, with 12 bases sitting between them. Germline CDR1 MDHEN, CDR2 SYDVKM. CDR3 length: 14 residues.

This rearrangement joins TRBV28 to TRBJ2-7; D uncertain. Germline V gene data show CDR1 as MDHEN and CDR2 as SYDVKM. This CDR3 is built from 9 residues. The germline V and J ends were trimmed by 7 bases and 5 bases, with 3 bases remaining between them. In nucleotides, the CDR3 is TGTGCCAGCAACCACGAGCAGTACTTC. Amino acid sequence: CASNHEQYF.

V gene TRBV6-6 combines with J gene TRBJ1-1, with 8 bases aligning to TRBD1. CDR3 length: 16 amino acids. Trimming at V came to 2 bases and at J to 0 bases, leaving 5 bases not matched to a gene. CDR1 is MNHNY and CDR2 is SVGAGI in the germline V gene (reference sequence). CDR3 protein: CASSYVGTGMNTEAFF. DNA for the CDR3: TGTGCCAGCAGTTACGTTGGGACAGGCATGAACACTGAAGCTTTCTTT.

The gene calls are TRBV28 and TRBJ1-2, with TRBD1 matching over 11 bases. Germline assignment: CDR1 MDHEN and CDR2 SYDVKM. The V segment lost 10 bases and the J segment 6 bases; nucleotides outside the gene matches: 7. The CDR3 loop spans 13 amino acids. The DNA for the CDR3 is TGTGCCATCAAGGACAGGGGGCGGGATGGCTACACCTTC. It codes for CAIKDRGRDGYTF.

V and J are TRBV7-2 and TRBJ1-5; D call uncertain. The CDR3 runs 13 residues. From germline, CDR1 is SGHTA and CDR2 FQGNSA. The V end was cut by 2 bases, the J end by 5 bases, with 7 bases between. The CDR3 sequence: CASSLSTDQPQHF. In DNA form, the CDR3 reads TGTGCCAGCAGCTTATCCACAGATCAGCCCCAGCATTTT.

The rearrangement joins TRBV5-6 to TRBJ2-1; D gene unclear. Germline V CDR1 and CDR2: SGHDT, YYEEEE. V was shortened by 3 bases and J by 9 bases, with 7 bases between the two germline ends. The CDR3 loop spans 11 amino acids. The CDR3 reads CASSYGGEQFF. The CDR3 DNA reads as TGTGCCAGCAGCTACGGTGGTGAGCAGTTCTTC. Filled out from reference TRBV5-6 and TRBJ2-1, the complete variable domain reads DAGVTQSPTHLIKTRGQQVTLRCSPKSGHDTVSWYQQALGQGPQFIFQYYEEEERQRGNFPDRFSGHQFPNYSSELNVNALLLGDSALYLCASSYGGEQFFGPGTRLTVL.

This sequence joins TRBV25-1 and TRBJ2-6, with D unresolved. Germline V lookup: CDR1 MGHDK, CDR2 SYGVNS. The CDR3 runs to 16 residues. The ends were cut back, 5 bases at V and 0 bases at J, with 11 bases in the middle. CDR3 sequence reads: CASSHRASSGANVLTF. CDR3 in DNA: TGTGCCAGCAGTCATCGGGCCTCCTCTGGGGCCAACGTCCTGACTTTC.

This clone has more than one count but fewer than ten. V and J are TRBV9 and TRBJ2-2, with D perhaps TRBD1 (6 bases). The V end was cut by 5 bases, the J end by 5 bases, with 13 bases between. The CDR3 has 14 amino acids. Germline loops: CDR1 SGDLS, CDR2 YYNGEE. The CDR3 spells CASSRTDDTGELFF. The CDR3 DNA reads as TGTGCCAGCAGTCGGACAGATGATACCGGGGAGCTGTTTTTT.

V usage is TRBV5-4 and J usage is TRBJ1-3, with D maybe TRBD1 (5 bases). From germline, CDR1 is SGHNT and CDR2 YYREEE (reference sequence). Trimming removed 4 bases from V and 2 bases from J, with 7 bases in between. The CDR3 covers 13 residues. The CDR3 loop is CASSGDPGNTIYF. The CDR3 DNA is TGTGCCAGCAGCGGGGACCCTGGAAACACCATATATTTT.

The chain links TRBV6-5 to TRBJ2-7; 9 bases are a match to TRBD1. This CDR3 spans 14 amino acids. V lost 7 bases, J lost 6 bases, and 10 bases stayed unmatched. Per the germline V gene, CDR1 is MNHEY and CDR2 is SVGAGI. The chain's CDR3 is CASTPDRGFREQYF. The CDR3 DNA reads TGTGCCAGCACTCCGGACAGGGGATTCCGCGAGCAGTACTTC.

The rearrangement uses TRBV5-4 and TRBJ2-3; 14 bases line up with TRBD2. Germline CDR1 and CDR2: SGHNT and YYREEE (reference sequence). The CDR3 runs to 16 residues. V shed 4 bases and J 2 bases; nucleotides not matched to a gene: 3. The CDR3 here is CASSGLAGGTTDTQYF. CDR3 DNA: TGTGCCAGCAGCGGACTAGCGGGGGGAACCACAGATACGCAGTATTTT.

This sequence joins TRBV5-1 and TRBJ1-1; TRBD1 might be the D (5 bases). The CDR3 is 15 residues long. V was cut by 2 bases and J by 3 bases, with 14 bases left in between. Germline lookup yields CDR1 SGHRS and CDR2 YFSETQ. CDR3 amino acids: CASSFRGPGDTEAFF. CDR3 bases: TGCGCCAGCAGCTTTAGGGGCCCTGGGGACACTGAAGCTTTCTTT.

This clone came up once. CDR3 region: CASSFPNVHEQYF. In nucleotides, the CDR3 is TGTGCCAGCAGCTTCCCTAACGTCCACGAGCAGTACTTC. V and J are TRBV7-2 and TRBJ2-7; D is unresolved. Germline CDR1 reads SGHTA; CDR2 reads FQGNSA. V was cut by 3 bases and J by 5 bases, with 11 bases left in between. This CDR3 is 13 amino acids long.

DNA of the CDR3: TGTGCCAGCAGTGACCGGACAGGGAAGACTGAAGCTTTCTTT. Amino acids: CASSDRTGKTEAFF. The chain uses TRBV2 and TRBJ1-1, with 8 bases matching TRBD1. Germline CDR1 reads SNHLY; CDR2 reads FYNNEI. The length of the CDR3 is 14 residues. V lost 3 bases, J lost 5 bases, and 5 bases stayed unmatched.

The chain links TRBV6-5 to TRBJ1-2; the match to TRBD1 covers 7 bases. With 4 bases clipped from V and 4 bases from J, the junction kept 9 bases outside the gene matches. The CDR3 runs to 15 residues. Germline CDR1 MNHEY, CDR2 SVGAGI. The CDR3: CASSFKDRLGYGYTF. In DNA form, the CDR3 reads TGTGCCAGCAGTTTTAAGGACAGGCTTGGCTATGGCTACACCTTC.

This clone has only one observation. Here the CDR3 DNA reads TGTGCCAGCAGCCCCGGACTAGCGGTCAGCTCCTACAATGAGCAGTTCTTC. This codes for CASSPGLAVSSYNEQFF. The J gene is TRBJ2-1, the V gene TRBV7-2; 10 bases align to TRBD2. Losses at the gene ends were 5 bases for V and 0 bases for J; bases not matched to a gene: 7. The length of the CDR3 is 17 residues. Germline assignment: CDR1 SGHTA and CDR2 FQGNSA.

V gene TRBV6-5 combines with J gene TRBJ1-6, with a tentative D call TRBD1 (6 bases). Germline V CDR1 and CDR2: MNHEY, SVGAGI. The CDR3 sequence is 14 residues long. The V and J ends lost 11 bases and 5 bases respectively, with 16 bases between them. The CDR3 DNA is TGTGCCGTGACACGGACAGTTCATAATTCACCCCTCCACTTT. This codes for CAVTRTVHNSPLHF.

This clone was observed a handful of times. This sequence joins TRBV5-6 and TRBJ1-3, with TRBD1 matching 7 bases. Per germline, CDR1 SGHDT and CDR2 YYEEEE. Unmatched junction bases numbered 8, after V lost 7 bases and J lost 4 bases. This CDR3 has 14 amino acids. CDR3 amino acids: CASRKRDSGNTIYF. The CDR3 DNA sequence: TGTGCCAGCCGCAAACGGGACAGCGGAAACACCATATATTTT.

This clone was found a few times. The chain is built from TRBV4-2 and TRBJ2-1; D gene ambiguous. Deletions cut 0 bases from V and 0 bases from J, with 9 bases between. Germline V lookup: CDR1 LGHNA, CDR2 YNFKEQ. CDR3 size: 16 residues. In DNA form, the CDR3 reads TGTGCCAGCAGCCAAGATTGGGGTAGCTCCTACAATGAGCAGTTCTTC. It encodes CASSQDWGSSYNEQFF.

J is TRBJ2-2 and V is TRBV3-1 (or the pseudogene TRBV3-2); 10 bases are a match to TRBD2. J gave up 3 bases and V 4 bases, and 8 bases lay outside the gene matches. The CDR3 length is 17 residues. Germline CDR1 reads LGHDT; CDR2 reads YNNKEL (reference sequence). The CDR3 here is CASSRSSGGIYTGELFF. The CDR3 DNA reads as TGTGCCAGCAGCCGTTCTAGCGGGGGAATTTACACCGGGGAGCTGTTTTTT.

The genes are TRBV6-5 and TRBJ2-7, with 8 nucleotides matching TRBD1. The ends lost 6 bases at V and 5 bases at J; junction bases unmatched: 9. This CDR3 has 14 residues. In germline, CDR1 is MNHEY, CDR2 SVGAGI. The CDR3 spells CASRGRTGQDEQYF. In nucleotides, the CDR3 is TGTGCCAGCAGAGGAAGGACAGGGCAGGACGAGCAGTACTTC.